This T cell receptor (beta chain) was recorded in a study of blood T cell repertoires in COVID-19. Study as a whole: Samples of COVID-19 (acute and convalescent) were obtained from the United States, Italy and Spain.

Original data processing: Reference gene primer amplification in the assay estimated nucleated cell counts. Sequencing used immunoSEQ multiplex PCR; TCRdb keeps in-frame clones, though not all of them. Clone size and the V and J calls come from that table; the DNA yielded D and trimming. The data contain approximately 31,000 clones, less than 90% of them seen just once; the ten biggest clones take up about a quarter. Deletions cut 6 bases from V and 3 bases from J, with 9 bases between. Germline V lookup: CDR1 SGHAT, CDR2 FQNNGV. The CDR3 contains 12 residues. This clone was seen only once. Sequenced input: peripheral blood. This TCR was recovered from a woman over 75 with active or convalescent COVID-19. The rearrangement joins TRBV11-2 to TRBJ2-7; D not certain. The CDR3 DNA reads TGTGCCAGCAGTCTGCGAGTCTACGAGCAGTACTTC. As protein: CASSLRVYEQYF.